The next 6 T cell receptor beta chains were all read from a single sample in a study of neoadjuvant anti-PD-1 for oral cavity cancer. The method was immunoSEQ multiplex PCR; TCRdb's version includes in-frame clones alone and lacks a portion of them. The top ten hold roughly 2.6% of the sample, which has 12,000 or so clones, around 71% seen once. Time point reported: after neoadjuvant nivolumab, at surgical resection. The sample here was PBMCs, taken after nivolumab (anti-PD-1) treatment. These receptors were obtained from a person between 35 and 79 years old with oral cavity squamous cell carcinoma.

This clone came up once. V gene TRBV9 combines with J gene TRBJ2-1; TRBD2 matches 8 bases. Germline lookup yields CDR1 SGDLS and CDR2 YYNGEE. J lost 4 bases, V lost 4 bases, and 16 bases had no gene match. The CDR3 is made up of 18 amino acids. The CDR3 nucleotides read TGTGCCAGCAGCTACTCGATGGGAAGCGGGAGTTCTTACAATGAGCAGTTCTTC. Protein sequence: CASSYSMGSGSSYNEQFF.

V and J are TRBV29-1 and TRBJ1-1; weak D call: TRBD1 (5 bases). This CDR3 region has 11 residues. Germline V CDR1 and CDR2: SQVTM, ANQGSEA. V shed 5 bases and J shed 5 bases, with 9 bases lying between them. The CDR3 DNA sequence: TGCAGCGTTCCCTGGGGGACTGAAGCTTTCTTT. This codes for CSVPWGTEAFF.

V usage is TRBV9 and J usage is TRBJ2-1; D gene unclear. The germline V gene encodes CDR1 SGDLS and CDR2 YYNGEE. Trimming pared 0 bases from V and 4 bases from J, leaving 2 bases between. The CDR3 sequence is 12 residues long. The CDR3 region is CASSVAYNEQFF. The CDR3 DNA reads as TGTGCCAGCAGCGTAGCATACAATGAGCAGTTCTTC.

The gene calls are TRBV19 and TRBJ2-2; D perhaps matches TRBD1 (6 bases). Germline assignment: CDR1 LNHDA and CDR2 SQIVND (reference sequence). The V and J ends lost 6 bases and 3 bases respectively, with 17 bases between them. The CDR3 extends over 16 amino acids. The CDR3 spells CASSTWLGADTGELFF. CDR3 in DNA: TGTGCCAGTAGCACCTGGTTGGGGGCAGACACCGGGGAGCTGTTTTTT.

The sample holds a few counts of this clone. This chain links TRBV9 with TRBJ2-1; the match to TRBD2 covers 11 bases. The CDR3 loop spans 15 amino acids. Germline V gives CDR1 SGDLS, CDR2 YYNGEE. The V gene end was trimmed by 2 bases and the J gene end by 7 bases; junction bases not matched to a gene: 5. The CDR3 sequence: CASSVLAGGYNEQFF. CDR3 DNA sequence: TGTGCCAGCAGCGTCCTAGCGGGAGGTTATAATGAGCAGTTCTTC.

V is TRBV4-1 and J is TRBJ2-1; TRBD2 aligns across 10 bases. After removal of 3 bases from V and 3 bases from J, the junction contained 8 bases not matched to a gene. The V gene's germline CDR1 is MGHRA and CDR2 YSYEKL. The CDR3 has 17 residues. The CDR3 protein is CASSHGTTSGFYNEQFF. CDR3 DNA sequence: TGCGCCAGCAGCCATGGGACGACTAGCGGGTTCTACAATGAGCAGTTCTTC.